The 25 T cell receptor beta chains listed next were all sequenced from one sample in a study of control samples from healthy donors and cancer patients. The assay was immunoSEQ multiplex PCR, and TCRdb's table has in-frame clones only and misses some. This sample has about 110,000 clones; 83% occur once, and the top ten carry approximately 13%. Sample: blood. These receptors all come from a woman aged 50 to 65 in good health.

About this clone: The sample carries other DNA sequences with the same CDR3. The chain employs TRBV7-9 and TRBJ1-2, with TRBD1 matching 8 bases. The CDR3 extends over 14 amino acids. Germline-derived CDR1 and CDR2 are SEHNR and FQNEAQ (reference sequence). Losses at the gene ends were 2 bases for V and 8 bases for J; bases not matched to a gene: 7. The CDR3 spells CASSLQDRESGYTF. In DNA form, the CDR3 reads TGTGCCAGCAGCTTACAGGACAGGGAGAGCGGCTACACCTTC.

A few counts support this clone. The CDR3 DNA is TGTGCCAGCAGCTTGGCAACCGGTGCGGCTAGCGAGCAGTACTTC. It translates to CASSLATGAASEQYF. The V gene is TRBV5-4, the J gene TRBJ2-7; D uncertain. The V gene's germline CDR1 is SGHNT and CDR2 YYREEE (reference sequence). V lost 0 bases and J 6 bases, leaving 16 bases between the germline ends. The CDR3 totals 15 residues. Supplemented by reference TRBV5-4 and TRBJ2-7, the full variable domain reads ETGVTQSPTHLIKTRGQQVTLRCSSQSGHNTVSWYQQALGQGPQFIFQYYREEENGRGNFPPRFSGLQFPNYSSELNVNALELDDSALYLCASSLATGAASEQYFGPGTRLTVT.

The CDR3 bases are TGCGCCAGCAGCCAAGTTGTTGGACAACACTATGGCTACACCTTC. Protein: CASSQVVGQHYGYTF. The gene calls are TRBV4-1 and TRBJ1-2; D may be TRBD1 (5 bases). The CDR3 sequence is 15 residues long. The germline CDR1 and CDR2 sequences are MGHRA and YSYEKL. V lost 1 base and J 3 bases, leaving 12 bases between the germline ends.

The V and J genes are TRBV15 and TRBJ2-7, with TRBD2 as a possible D gene (6 bases). There are 14 residues in the CDR3. Germline loops: CDR1 LNHNV, CDR2 YYDKDF (reference sequence). V gave up 3 bases and J gave up 6 bases, with 15 bases separating them. This CDR3 is CATSSYPGVREQYF. The CDR3 DNA is TGTGCCACCAGCAGTTACCCGGGAGTTCGCGAGCAGTACTTC.

The chain employs TRBV12-3 or TRBV12-4 and TRBJ1-3; 9 nucleotides match TRBD1. The junction had 4 bases not matched to a gene; V was cut back by 6 bases and J by 7 bases. This CDR3 is built from 13 residues. The CDR3 coding sequence is TGTGCCAGCAGCCCCGGACAGGGGAACACCATATATTTT. It specifies CASSPGQGNTIYF.

A single count supports this clone. The J gene is TRBJ2-7, the V gene TRBV21-1. TRBV21-1 represents a pseudogene. The CDR3 is 10 residues long. The CDR3 reads CASATYEQYF. The CDR3 coding sequence is TGTGCCAGCGCAACCTACGAGCAGTACTTC.

V gene TRBV10-2 combines with J gene TRBJ2-7; possibly TRBD1 or TRBD2 for D (5 bases each). Germline V CDR1 and CDR2: WSHSY, SAAADI. The CDR3 runs to 12 residues. The V end lost 10 bases, the J end lost 2 bases, and 12 bases lay between the germline ends. CDR3 residues: CATRDRTYEQYF. CDR3 DNA sequence: TGCGCCACCCGGGACCGAACCTACGAGCAGTACTTC.

The J gene is TRBJ2-1, the V gene TRBV27; tentatively, D is TRBD1 or TRBD2 (5 bases each). This CDR3 has 16 residues. The V end lost 2 bases, the J end lost 0 bases, and 11 bases lay between the germline ends. Germline CDR1 MNHEY, CDR2 SMNVEV (reference sequence). CDR3 region: CASSLGTFNSYNEQFF. For the CDR3, the DNA is TGTGCCAGCAGTTTAGGGACGTTCAACTCCTACAATGAGCAGTTCTTC.

The V gene is TRBV27, the J gene TRBJ1-6; the D is unclear. The germline V gene has CDR1 MNHEY and CDR2 SMNVEV (reference sequence). CDR3 length: 16 residues. The ends were cut back, 4 bases at V and 7 bases at J, with 17 bases in the middle. The CDR3 DNA reads as TGTGCCAGCAGTTCGATCTCGACCGGCCTCAATTCACCCCTCCACTTT. Protein: CASSSISTGLNSPLHF.

This rearrangement joins TRBV3-1 (or the pseudogene TRBV3-2) to TRBJ2-7; TRBD1 matches at 12 bases. The CDR3 spans 15 residues. In germline, CDR1 is LGHDT, CDR2 YNNKEL (reference sequence). V gave up 4 bases and J gave up 1 base; unmatched junction bases: 2. CDR3 DNA sequence: TGTGCCAGCAGCCCGGGACAGGGGGCGTCCTACGAGCAGTACTTC. It translates to CASSPGQGASYEQYF.

This sequence joins TRBV28 and TRBJ1-5; no reliable D call. Trimming pared 3 bases from V and 7 bases from J, leaving 13 bases between. In germline, CDR1 is MDHEN, CDR2 SYDVKM. The length of the CDR3 is 14 residues. This chain's CDR3 is CASSFLTKGQPQHF. The DNA of the CDR3 is TGTGCCAGCAGTTTTTTGACAAAGGGCCAGCCCCAGCATTTT.

The chain recombines TRBV19 with TRBJ2-3; unclear D gene. CDR3 length: 14 residues. CDR1 is LNHDA, CDR2 SQIVND, per germline (reference sequence). V was shortened by 4 bases and J by 6 bases, with 14 bases between the two germline ends. The CDR3 region is CASSTPVMMDTQYF. The CDR3 coding sequence is TGTGCCAGTAGTACTCCGGTTATGATGGATACGCAGTATTTT.

This clone was found once. CDR3 in DNA: TGTGCCAGCAGCTTACGTGAGAACACTGAAGCTTTCTTT. It specifies CASSLRENTEAFF. J is TRBJ1-1 and V is TRBV7-9, with D hard to call. This CDR3 spans 13 amino acids. V lost 2 bases to trimming and J lost 1 base, with 5 bases between them. CDR1 and CDR2 from the germline V gene are SEHNR and FQNEAQ (reference sequence).

This chain uses TRBV7-9 with TRBJ2-7; 11 nucleotides match TRBD2. There are 16 residues in the CDR3. Losses at the gene ends were 4 bases for V and 3 bases for J; bases not matched to a gene: 8. Per germline, CDR1 SEHNR and CDR2 FQNEAQ (reference sequence). The CDR3 coding sequence is TGTGCCAGCAGCTACCGACTAGCGGGGCTCAACTACGAGCAGTACTTC. Translation gives CASSYRLAGLNYEQYF.

This chain joins TRBV30 and TRBJ2-7; 8 nucleotides agree with TRBD2. Germline V lookup: CDR1 GTSNPN, CDR2 SVGIG (reference sequence). The CDR3 extends over 12 amino acids. The CDR3 DNA is TGTGCGGCGCGGGGGGCAGGTTACGAGCAGTACTTC. It translates to CAARGAGYEQYF. The full variable domain, with the rest looked up from reference TRBV30 and TRBJ2-7, is SQTIHQWPATLVQPVGSPLSLECTVEGTSNPNLYWYRQAAGRGLQLLFYSVGIGQISSEVPQNLSASRPQDRQFILSSKKLLLSDSGFYLCAARGAGYEQYFGPGTRLTVT.

V usage is TRBV14 and J usage is TRBJ1-3, with no clear D. The CDR3 has 16 amino acids. V was pared by 1 base and J by 0 bases, with 10 bases between. Germline V CDR1 and CDR2: SGHDN, FVKESK. The CDR3 nucleotides read TGTGCCAGCAGCCAAGCTGAGAAGAACTCTGGAAACACCATATATTTT. Translated: CASSQAEKNSGNTIYF.

As for this clone: Within the sample, other DNA sequences also encode this same CDR3. The J gene is TRBJ2-3, the V gene TRBV5-4, with D possibly being TRBD1 (6 bases). This CDR3 has 15 residues. The V gene's germline CDR1 is SGHNT and CDR2 YYREEE (reference sequence). V lost 0 bases and J lost 3, with 11 bases in between. CDR3 sequence (DNA): TGTGCCAGCAGCTTGGTATTCCAGGGGACAGATACGCAGTATTTT. Protein sequence: CASSLVFQGTDTQYF.

Concerning this clone itself: At one end the junction does not follow the germline gene, possibly because of a read error. V and J are TRBV7-7 and TRBJ2-1; 8 bases are shared with TRBD1. Germline values: CDR1 SSHAT, CDR2 FNYEAQ (reference sequence). The CDR3 has 15 amino acids. The CDR3 loop reads CASSPGQGSYNEQFF. The DNA for the CDR3 is TGTGCTAGCAGCCCCGGACAGGGTTCCTACAATGAGCAGTTCTTC.

The chain couples TRBV4-1 to TRBJ1-6; the match to TRBD1 covers 10 bases. Germline loops: CDR1 MGHRA, CDR2 YSYEKL. J gave up 9 bases and V 6 bases, and 8 bases lay outside the gene matches. This CDR3 region has 15 residues. The DNA of the CDR3 is TGCGCCAGCAGTCTTTTTGGGACAGGGGCTTCACCCCTCCACTTT. Amino acid sequence: CASSLFGTGASPLHF.

The rearrangement uses TRBV21-1 and TRBJ1-2; TRBD1, the table's D call, lacks a check against the DNA. TRBV21-1 is flagged as a pseudogene. This CDR3 comprises 14 residues. CDR3 nucleotides: TGTGCCAGCAGCAAAGGCTACGACAGGGTTGGCTACACCTTC. Encoded protein: CASSKGYDRVGYTF.

Comment on this clone: One end of the junction does not line up with germline, which may come from a read error. V gene TRBV7-7 combines with J gene TRBJ2-1; D assignment may be TRBD1 or TRBD2 (5 bases each). The length of the CDR3 is 14 residues. Germline values: CDR1 SSHAT, CDR2 FNYEAQ (reference sequence). CDR3 loop: CASSLLGVGNEQFF. The CDR3 DNA sequence: TGTGCTAGCAGCCTCTTGGGGGTAGGCAATGAGCAGTTCTTC.

The rearrangement joins TRBV27 to TRBJ1-5; 11 bases are shared with TRBD1. Germline-derived CDR1 and CDR2 are MNHEY and SMNVEV (reference sequence). The CDR3 extends over 15 amino acids. V shed 6 bases and J 6 bases; nucleotides not matched to a gene: 7. DNA for the CDR3: TGTGCCAGCAGGACGGGACAGGGGGTTGCTCAGCCCCAGCATTTT. This encodes CASRTGQGVAQPQHF.

The chain uses TRBV5-5 and TRBJ1-1, with 9 bases identical to TRBD1. The CDR3 is 18 amino acids. Germline CDR1 is SGHKS and CDR2 is YYEKEE (reference sequence). Germline trimming cut 3 bases from V and 0 bases from J; bases unmatched to any gene: 12. The CDR3 sequence: CASSWGLQGADLNTEAFF. CDR3 sequence (DNA): TGTGCCAGCAGCTGGGGGCTACAGGGGGCGGACCTGAACACTGAAGCTTTCTTT.

V usage is TRBV11-2 and J usage is TRBJ2-4; 8 bases line up with TRBD1. The germline V gene encodes CDR1 SGHAT and CDR2 FQNNGV. The CDR3 has 19 amino acids. Trimming took 5 bases from V and 0 from J; bases not matched to a gene: 15. Here the CDR3 reads CASSLNGQGNLLAKNIQYF. In nucleotides, the CDR3 is TGTGCCAGCAGCCTCAATGGACAGGGAAATTTACTAGCCAAAAACATTCAGTACTTC.

V gene TRBV7-2 combines with J gene TRBJ2-2; the D is unclear. V lost 5 bases and J 5 bases, leaving 9 bases between the germline ends. Per germline, CDR1 SGHTA and CDR2 FQGNSA. The CDR3 sequence is 13 residues long. The CDR3 spells CASSPVRTGELFF. DNA of the CDR3: TGTGCCAGCAGCCCAGTAAGGACCGGGGAGCTGTTTTTT.